The 9 T cell receptor beta chains below come from one sample, sequenced in a study of blood T cell repertoires in COVID-19 (dated by TCRdb to the early 2020s). The library was obtained by the immunoSEQ multiplex PCR assay. The table comes from immuneACCESS by way of TCRdb, which keeps in-frame sequences with V and J called. Part of the clones is missing from these tables; in studies checked, under half for an unresolved V gene and the rest for unknown reasons. The sample includes approximately 140,000 clones, with less than 85% observed a single time. The leading ten clones occupy about 17% of the sample. Sequencing used peripheral blood. These receptor sequences come from a woman older than 75 with acute or convalescent COVID-19.

The gene calls are TRBV6-5 and TRBJ2-7, with TRBD1 as a possible D gene (6 bases). This CDR3 region has 15 residues. Trimming left V 6 bases short and J 2 bases short, with 17 bases between. Germline V gene lookup returns CDR1 MNHEY and CDR2 SVGAGI. CDR3 amino acids: CASSVQGRLTYEQYF. The CDR3 DNA sequence: TGTGCCAGCAGCGTACAGGGACGATTAACCTACGAGCAGTACTTC.

The J gene is TRBJ1-1, the V gene TRBV10-3; 12 nucleotides match TRBD1. The CDR3 length is 15 residues. V trimming: 2 bases; J trimming: 4 bases; junction bases outside the gene matches: 2. Germline V gene sequence: CDR1 ENHRY, CDR2 SYGVKD. CDR3 nucleotide sequence: TGTGCCATCAGTGAGCCGGGACAGGGGGCCACTGAAGCTTTCTTT. It codes for CAISEPGQGATEAFF.

The chain recombines TRBV19 with TRBJ1-1; D gene uncertain. The germline V and J ends were trimmed by 3 bases and 7 bases, with 12 bases remaining between them. There are 13 residues in the CDR3. Germline V lookup: CDR1 LNHDA, CDR2 SQIVND (reference sequence). The CDR3 DNA reads TGTGCCAGTAGTATTGGAGGGTTTCTTGAAGCTTTCTTT. This gives the protein CASSIGGFLEAFF.

The V call is TRBV3-1 (or the pseudogene TRBV3-2), the J call TRBJ2-3, with D uncertain. CDR1 is LGHDT, CDR2 YNNKEL, per germline (reference sequence). CDR3 length: 14 amino acids. V was clipped by 1 base and J by 1 base, with 6 bases between them. This chain's CDR3 is CASSQGGRTDTQYF. For the CDR3, the DNA is TGTGCCAGCAGCCAAGGCGGCCGCACAGATACGCAGTATTTT.

The chain is built from TRBV3-1 (or the pseudogene TRBV3-2) and TRBJ2-7; 8 bases map to TRBD2. The junction had 19 bases not matched to a gene; V was cut back by 6 bases and J by 3 bases. In germline, CDR1 is LGHDT, CDR2 YNNKEL (reference sequence). This CDR3 comprises 18 residues. CDR3: CASSLLAVLQEGYYEQYF. The CDR3, as DNA: TGTGCCAGCAGTTTACTAGCGGTACTCCAAGAGGGGTACTACGAGCAGTACTTC.

The V call is TRBV30, the J call TRBJ1-1, with TRBD1 matching over 7 bases. Germline V lookup: CDR1 GTSNPN, CDR2 SVGIG (reference sequence). The length of the CDR3 is 14 residues. V was pared by 2 bases and J by 4 bases, with 7 bases of the junction left unmatched. The CDR3 protein is CAWSYRGWGTEAFF. As DNA, the CDR3 is TGTGCCTGGAGTTACAGGGGATGGGGCACTGAAGCTTTCTTT.

The chain links TRBV5-1 to TRBJ1-1; 11 positions agree with TRBD1. The germline CDR1 and CDR2 sequences are SGHRS and YFSETQ. The CDR3 is made up of 17 amino acids. V lost 0 bases and J lost 5; bases outside the gene matches: 9. CDR3 sequence reads: CASSLEGPGQGGTEAFF. In nucleotides, the CDR3 is TGCGCCAGCAGCTTGGAGGGACCGGGACAGGGGGGAACTGAAGCTTTCTTT. Full variable domain (remainder filled in from reference TRBV5-1 and TRBJ1-1): KAGVTQTPRYLIKTRGQQVTLSCSPISGHRSVSWYQQTPGQGLQFLFEYFSETQRNKGNFPGRFSGRQFSNSRSEMNVSTLELGDSALYLCASSLEGPGQGGTEAFFGQGTRLTVV.

V is TRBV2 and J is TRBJ1-4, with D perhaps TRBD1 (6 bases). The germline V gene encodes CDR1 SNHLY and CDR2 FYNNEI. Trimming took off 3 bases at V and 6 bases at J, with 11 bases between the two ends. This CDR3 contains 14 residues. CDR3 nucleotide sequence: TGTGCCAGCAGTGAGGGTGGACAGTATGAAAAACTGTTTTTT. This codes for CASSEGGQYEKLFF.

The chain is built from TRBV12-3 or TRBV12-4 and TRBJ2-2; no firm D call. The ends were cut back, 6 bases at V and 5 bases at J, with 10 bases in the middle. CDR3 length: 13 amino acids. CDR3 DNA sequence: TGTGCCAGCAGAAAGACATCAACCGGGGAGCTGTTTTTT. Its protein product is CASRKTSTGELFF.